The rows below give T cell receptor beta chains drawn from one sample of a study of early T cells in non-severe SARS-CoV-2 infection. From the 5' RACE reads, TCRdb called clonotypes with MiXCR, one entry per CDR3 protein. Of roughly 120,000 distinct CDR3 sequences listed, around 14% are singletons. The sequencing sample was made of whole blood. The source is an adult who was a healthcare worker with PCR-confirmed SARS-CoV-2 infection or an uninfected control (not recorded which). Each CDR3 is given with its conserved first and last residue. A D gene is named only where the DNA matches it firmly. Size tells how often a clone was seen (once, few, many) or the class of an expanded clone, and some rows leave it out.

v_gene: TRBV4-2
j_gene: TRBJ2-5
abundance: few
d_gene: .
CDR3aa: CASSLTNQGNRETQYF
CDR3nt: TGTGCCAGCAGTCTTACTAATCAGGGGAACAGGGAGACCCAGTACTTC

v_gene: TRBV6-5
j_gene: TRBJ2-1
abundance: few
d_gene: .
CDR3aa: CASSFLSANEQFF
CDR3nt: TGTGCCAGCAGTTTCCTTTCTGCGAATGAGCAGTTCTTC

v_gene: TRBV2
j_gene: TRBJ2-2
abundance: few
d_gene: TRBD1
CDR3aa: CASSVDRAIVTGELFF
CDR3nt: TGTGCCAGCAGCGTGGACAGGGCGATCGTAACCGGGGAGCTGTTTTTT

v_gene: TRBV9
j_gene: TRBJ2-1
abundance: .
d_gene: TRBD2
CDR3aa: CASSRLAGALYNEQFF
CDR3nt: TGTGCCAGCAGTAGACTAGCGGGGGCCCTTTACAATGAGCAGTTCTTC

v_gene: TRBV7-9
j_gene: TRBJ2-7
abundance: .
d_gene: .
CDR3aa: CASSLEYEQYF
CDR3nt: TGTGCCAGCAGCCTTGAATACGAGCAGTACTTC

v_gene: TRBV20-1
j_gene: TRBJ1-2
abundance: many
d_gene: .
CDR3aa: CSARGGLRRNYGYTF
CDR3nt: TGCAGTGCTAGAGGGGGACTGAGACGTAACTATGGCTACACCTTC

v_gene: TRBV7-8
j_gene: TRBJ2-1
abundance: few
d_gene: .
CDR3aa: CASSLPLRLGRNEQFF
CDR3nt: TGTGCCAGCTCCCTGCCCCTTAGGTTGGGGCGGAATGAGCAGTTCTTC

v_gene: TRBV6-1
j_gene: TRBJ2-7
abundance: .
d_gene: .
CDR3aa: CASSKQGPYEQYF
CDR3nt: TGTGCCAGCAGTAAGCAGGGCCCCTACGAGCAGTACTTC

v_gene: TRBV7-3
j_gene: TRBJ2-5
abundance: few
d_gene: .
CDR3aa: CASSPGDVGETQYF
CDR3nt: TGTGCCAGCAGCCCCGGGGACGTTGGAGAGACCCAGTACTTC

v_gene: TRBV11-2
j_gene: TRBJ2-1
abundance: few
d_gene: .
CDR3aa: CASSLDLAGGRYNEQFF
CDR3nt: TGTGCCAGCAGCTTAGATCTAGCCGGGGGGCGCTACAATGAGCAGTTCTTC

v_gene: TRBV12-3/TRBV12-4
j_gene: TRBJ1-5
abundance: many
d_gene: .
CDR3aa: CASSLARGANSNQPQHF
CDR3nt: TGTGCCAGCAGTTTAGCCCGGGGGGCGAATAGCAATCAGCCCCAGCATTTT

v_gene: TRBV10-3
j_gene: TRBJ1-1
abundance: .
d_gene: .
CDR3aa: CAISRRDRDTEAFF
CDR3nt: TGTGCCATCAGTCGCCGGGACCGGGACACTGAAGCTTTCTTT

v_gene: TRBV6-2/TRBV6-3
j_gene: TRBJ2-1
abundance: few
d_gene: .
CDR3aa: CASRIGGYTANEQFF
CDR3nt: TGTGCCAGCAGGATTGGCGGGTATACCGCCAATGAGCAGTTCTTC

v_gene: TRBV20-1
j_gene: TRBJ2-5
abundance: .
d_gene: .
CDR3aa: CSALNQGQETQYF
CDR3nt: TGCAGTGCTCTTAACCAGGGACAAGAGACCCAGTACTTC

v_gene: TRBV27
j_gene: TRBJ2-1
abundance: .
d_gene: TRBD1
CDR3aa: CASSLSTGGNEQFF
CDR3nt: TGTGCCAGCAGTTTATCTACAGGGGGCAATGAGCAGTTCTTC

v_gene: TRBV12-3/TRBV12-4
j_gene: TRBJ2-6
abundance: .
d_gene: .
CDR3aa: CASLEFGANVLTF
CDR3nt: TGTGCCAGCCTCGAATTTGGGGCCAACGTCCTGACTTTC

v_gene: TRBV19
j_gene: TRBJ2-2
abundance: .
d_gene: .
CDR3aa: CASSIFEEGELFF
CDR3nt: TGTGCCAGTAGTATTTTCGAGGAGGGGGAGCTGTTTTTT

v_gene: TRBV30
j_gene: TRBJ1-6
abundance: .
d_gene: .
CDR3aa: CAWSGGTSSYNSPLHF
CDR3nt: TGTGCCTGGAGCGGGGGGACGAGCTCCTATAATTCACCCCTCCACTTT

v_gene: TRBV5-1
j_gene: TRBJ2-7
abundance: few
d_gene: TRBD2
CDR3aa: CASSLSAGGSYEQYF
CDR3nt: TGCGCCAGCAGCTTGAGTGCGGGGGGATCCTACGAGCAGTACTTC

v_gene: TRBV7-9
j_gene: TRBJ1-6
abundance: .
d_gene: TRBD1
CDR3aa: CAIGQGSSPLHF
CDR3nt: TGTGCCATAGGACAGGGCTCTTCACCCCTCCACTTT

v_gene: TRBV4-1
j_gene: TRBJ1-4
abundance: few
d_gene: .
CDR3aa: CASSQDYVATNEKLFF
CDR3nt: TGCGCCAGCAGCCAAGATTATGTAGCAACTAATGAAAAACTGTTTTTT

v_gene: TRBV10-3
j_gene: TRBJ1-5
abundance: few
d_gene: TRBD1
CDR3aa: CAISSGGLGPQHF
CDR3nt: TGTGCCATCAGTTCAGGGGGTCTTGGGCCCCAGCATTTT

v_gene: TRBV20-1
j_gene: TRBJ1-2
abundance: few
d_gene: .
CDR3aa: CSASNANYGYTF
CDR3nt: TGCAGTGCTAGTAATGCTAACTATGGCTACACCTTC

v_gene: TRBV4-1
j_gene: TRBJ2-7
abundance: .
d_gene: .
CDR3aa: CASSPPTGTYEQYF
CDR3nt: TGCGCCAGCAGCCCCCCGACAGGAACCTACGAGCAGTACTTC

v_gene: TRBV7-7
j_gene: TRBJ2-3
abundance: .
d_gene: TRBD2
CDR3aa: CASSAGLAGADTQYF
CDR3nt: TGTGCCAGCAGCGCGGGACTAGCGGGCGCAGATACGCAGTATTTT

v_gene: TRBV20-1
j_gene: TRBJ2-7
abundance: few
d_gene: .
CDR3aa: CSARPLENYEQYF
CDR3nt: TGCAGTGCTAGGCCCCTCGAGAACTACGAGCAGTACTTC

v_gene: TRBV27
j_gene: TRBJ2-7
abundance: few
d_gene: .
CDR3aa: CASSLSAIRYEQYF
CDR3nt: TGTGCCAGCAGTTTATCGGCGATTCGCTACGAGCAGTACTTC

v_gene: TRBV7-3
j_gene: TRBJ2-3
abundance: .
d_gene: TRBD2
CDR3aa: CASSQAGGSRNTQYF
CDR3nt: TGTGCCAGCAGCCAAGCGGGGGGGTCGAGAAATACGCAGTATTTT

v_gene: TRBV3-1
j_gene: TRBJ1-5
abundance: few
d_gene: .
CDR3aa: CASSQEGGRASNQPQHF
CDR3nt: TGTGCCAGCAGCCAAGAAGGTGGGCGGGCAAGCAATCAGCCCCAGCATTTT

v_gene: TRBV3-1
j_gene: TRBJ1-2
abundance: many
d_gene: .
CDR3aa: CASSQGLINGYTF
CDR3nt: TGTGCCAGCAGCCAAGGCCTCATAAATGGCTACACCTTC

v_gene: TRBV10-3
j_gene: TRBJ2-7
abundance: .
d_gene: .
CDR3aa: CAISTPYEQYF
CDR3nt: TGTGCCATCTCGACCCCCTACGAGCAGTACTTC

v_gene: TRBV3-1
j_gene: TRBJ1-5
abundance: few
d_gene: .
CDR3aa: CASSQDYYQPQHF
CDR3nt: TGTGCCAGCAGCCAGGACTACTATCAGCCCCAGCATTTT

v_gene: TRBV12-3/TRBV12-4
j_gene: TRBJ1-2
abundance: few
d_gene: .
CDR3aa: CASSLAEGSGYTF
CDR3nt: TGTGCCAGCAGTTTAGCGGAAGGGAGTGGCTACACCTTC

v_gene: TRBV5-1
j_gene: TRBJ1-1
abundance: .
d_gene: .
CDR3aa: CASSLAGANTEAFF
CDR3nt: TGCGCCAGCAGCTTGGCAGGGGCGAACACTGAAGCTTTCTTT

v_gene: TRBV5-5
j_gene: TRBJ1-1
abundance: few
d_gene: .
CDR3aa: CASSLLRVGRNTEAFF
CDR3nt: TGTGCCAGCAGCTTACTCCGGGTAGGGAGGAACACTGAAGCTTTCTTT